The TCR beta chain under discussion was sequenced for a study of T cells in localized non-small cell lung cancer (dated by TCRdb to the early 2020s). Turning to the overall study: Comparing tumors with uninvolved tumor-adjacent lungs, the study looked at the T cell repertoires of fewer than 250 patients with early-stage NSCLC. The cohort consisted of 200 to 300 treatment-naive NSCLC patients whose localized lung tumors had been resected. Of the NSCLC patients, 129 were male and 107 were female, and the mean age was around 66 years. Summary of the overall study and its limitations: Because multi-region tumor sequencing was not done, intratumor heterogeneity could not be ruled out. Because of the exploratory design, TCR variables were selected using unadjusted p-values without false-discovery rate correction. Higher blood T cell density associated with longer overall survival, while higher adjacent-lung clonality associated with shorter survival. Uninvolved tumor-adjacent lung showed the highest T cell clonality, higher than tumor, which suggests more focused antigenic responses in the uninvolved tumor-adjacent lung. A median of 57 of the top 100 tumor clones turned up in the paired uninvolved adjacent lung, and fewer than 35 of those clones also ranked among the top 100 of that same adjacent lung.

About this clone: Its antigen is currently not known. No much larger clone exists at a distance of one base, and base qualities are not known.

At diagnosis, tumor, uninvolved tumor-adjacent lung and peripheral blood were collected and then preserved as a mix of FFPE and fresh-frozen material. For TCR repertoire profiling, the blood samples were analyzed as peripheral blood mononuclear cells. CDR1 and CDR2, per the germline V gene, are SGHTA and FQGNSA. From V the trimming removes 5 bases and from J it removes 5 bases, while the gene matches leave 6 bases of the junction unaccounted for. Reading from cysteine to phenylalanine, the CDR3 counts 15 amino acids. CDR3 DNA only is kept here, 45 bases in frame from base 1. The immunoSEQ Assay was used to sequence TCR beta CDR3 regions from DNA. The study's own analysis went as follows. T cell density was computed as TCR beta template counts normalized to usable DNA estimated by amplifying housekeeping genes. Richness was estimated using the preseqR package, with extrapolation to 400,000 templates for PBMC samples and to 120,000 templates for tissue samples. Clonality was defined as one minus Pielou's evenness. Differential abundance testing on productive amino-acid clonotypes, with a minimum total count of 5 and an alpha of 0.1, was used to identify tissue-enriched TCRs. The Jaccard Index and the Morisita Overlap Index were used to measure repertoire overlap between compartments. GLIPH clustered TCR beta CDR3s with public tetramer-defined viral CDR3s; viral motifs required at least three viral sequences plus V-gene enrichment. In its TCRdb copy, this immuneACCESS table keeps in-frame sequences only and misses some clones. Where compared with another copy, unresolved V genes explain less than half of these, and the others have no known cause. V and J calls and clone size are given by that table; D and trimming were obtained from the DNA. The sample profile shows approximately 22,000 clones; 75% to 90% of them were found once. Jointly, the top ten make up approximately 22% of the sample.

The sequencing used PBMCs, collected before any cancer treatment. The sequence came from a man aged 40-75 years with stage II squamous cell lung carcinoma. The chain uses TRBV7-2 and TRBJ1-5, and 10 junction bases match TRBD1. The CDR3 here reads CASSVRTGGDQPQHF. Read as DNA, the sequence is TGTGCCAGCAGCGTTAGGACAGGGGGGGATCAGCCCCAGCATTTT.